One T cell receptor beta chain is described in this entry. This clonotype was seen only a few times. Its antigen target is currently unknown. Per-base quality was not reported, and no clone a single base away is much larger than it. This record comes from a study of T cells after yellow fever vaccination (dated by TCRdb to between 2018 and 2020). Context from the whole study: Libraries from fractions with low cell numbers were prepared with the SMART-Seq v4 Ultra Low Input RNA kit. Bulk TCR alpha and beta repertoires were sequenced longitudinally to track T-cell clones before and after primary and booster YFV17D yellow fever vaccination. Two healthy male donors, one aged 18 to 29 and one aged 30 to 40 years, made up the cohort. Blood was collected at multiple timepoints before and after primary and secondary immunization, and bulk PBMC replicates and cell subsets were isolated.

TCR cDNA was synthesized by 5'RACE template switching, through which a universal primer site and unique molecular identifiers were introduced. Priming of cDNA synthesis was performed from both the TCR alpha and TCR beta constant segments. Libraries were amplified in two PCR steps, with sample barcodes and sequencing adapters added in the second step. Sequencing of the libraries was done on either Illumina HiSeq 2500 (2x100 bp) or NovaSeq (2x150 bp). For the original study's pipeline: MIGEC handled demultiplexing of reads and collapsing into UMI consensus sequences, while MiXCR performed V(D)J alignment. Using edgeR on replicate PBMC samples, clonotypes were called vaccine-responding if FDR was below 0.01 and the log2 fold change was above 5 up to day 15. CD4 or CD8 identity was assigned to each bulk clonotype according to whether the clonotype was present at higher abundance in the sequenced CD4 repertoire or the sequenced CD8 repertoire. TCRdb reprocessing: public reads trimmed at Q25 with fastp, clones called with MiXCR, in-frame beta chains kept. Records with the same CDR3 protein are collapsed into one entry carrying the most frequent genes and DNA. These V and J calls derive from TCRdb rather than the authors' analysis. The table for this sample lists 300,000 to 450,000 distinct CDR3 sequences; around 6.4% of them were counted only once. The leading ten clones occupy about 15% of the sample.

The CDR3 covers 17 residues, taking in both the cysteine and the phenylalanine. This entry keeps only the CDR3 DNA: 51 bases, framed from base 1. V lost 0 bases and J lost 4 bases, and the count of bases not matched to a germline gene is 5. CDR1 and CDR2, per the germline V gene, are SGHRS and YFSETQ. The label giving this sample's treatment or condition can be read as: live attenuated yellow fever vaccine strain. At each blood-draw timepoint, two biological replicates of bulk PBMCs were obtained. PBMCs were isolated from peripheral blood using a standard Ficoll-Paque protocol. TriZol was used to extract RNA from bulk PBMCs, CD4 and CD8 fractions, and dextramer-positive and dextramer-negative fractions. Study-wide findings and limitations: Compared with the primary T-cell response, the secondary T-cell response was weaker but faster, peaking on day 5 rather than day 15. Computational filtering was needed because FACS-sorted repertoires could contain abundant contaminating clonotypes from the bulk population. A small share of clonotypes occurred in both CD4 and CD8 compartments, likely arising from convergent recombination. The study included only a couple of donors, which limits how far the findings can be generalized. Most clones expanded after primary vaccination were re-detected after the booster (approximately 96% of CD4 and approximately 88% of CD8), suggesting broad memory maintenance.

The input for sequencing was PBMCs, taken 5 days after the yellow fever booster vaccination. Recombination joined TRBV5-1 with TRBJ2-1, with 12 junctional bases fitting TRBD2. The receptor's source is a man aged 25-45 years who received the YFV17D yellow fever vaccine. The DNA is as follows: TGCGCCAGCAGCTTGGGTGGGGGACTAGCGGGTTACAATGAGCAGTTCTTC. Protein translation: CASSLGGGLAGYNEQFF.